This entry is about one T cell receptor (beta chain). It lacks a known antigen. Per-nucleotide qualities are absent, and no much larger clonotype sits a single base away. The library was prepared for alpha chains; this beta chain is a stray read, so its frequency means little. The time point label, read with the paper, signifies: sample taken at primary tumor resection. The donors were 65 to 90 patients from the lung TRACERx cohort who had early-stage, untreated non-small cell lung cancer. Whole RNA extracted from tumor and nontumor lung tissue, or from cryopreserved PBMC samples, was used for TCR sequencing without cell sorting. Patients were selected for TCR sequencing only if sufficient RNA was available from at least two tumor regions. Before being selected, tumor and adjacent nontumor lung specimens were reviewed by a lung pathologist. This sample was taken from a study of spatial heterogeneity in lung cancer (dated by TCRdb to about 2019). About the investigation overall: More beta-chain than alpha-chain transcripts were consistently detected, likely reflecting higher beta-chain transcript abundance. TCR transcript counts in tumor regions correlated strongly with a T cell transcriptional module score from matched bulk RNA-seq. In the raw uncorrected reads, each unique combination of TCR and UMI appeared more than ten times on average. The study quantitatively compared TCR alpha and beta repertoires across multiple tumor regions, matched nontumor lung and blood in non-small cell lung cancer. Nonsynonymous mutation counts, determined by whole-exome sequencing of tumor tissue, were related to features of the TCR repertoire. Both alpha and beta chains were TCR-sequenced in a few hundred tumor regions, around 65 matched nontumor lung samples and roughly 50 PBMC samples obtained at surgery.

Libraries were constructed by 5' RACE. The sample was run on a NextSeq 500. To allow correction of PCR and sequencing errors, the TCR library protocol tagged every TCR cDNA molecule with a unique molecular identifier. On the study's bioinformatics: TCR identification, UMI-based error correction and CDR3 extraction were performed with Decombinator tools. Expanded TCRs were defined as those above a frequency of 2 per 1,000, corresponding to the top 1% of the tumor frequency distribution. Expanded tumor TCRs statistically deemed absent (corrected P<0.05) from at least one tumor region were classed as regional, and all other expanded tumor TCRs were classed as ubiquitous. Each repertoire was subsampled 100 times to 5,000 TCRs, after which Renyi diversity was computed with the R vegan package. To build CDR3 similarity networks, amino acid triplet string-kernel similarity was used, and CDR3s were connected when their pairwise similarity was above 0.82. TCRdb trimmed public reads at Q25 via fastp, called clones via MiXCR and kept in-frame beta chains. Every distinct CDR3 protein forms one entry, paired with its most common genes and DNA. The V and J calls were determined by TCRdb, not by the authors. The sample has about 15,000 distinct CDR3 sequences on record, 6.2% of them singletons. In total, the top ten clones hold approximately 6.2% of the sample.

Broad study findings and their caveats: The count of ubiquitous expanded TCRs correlated with the count of ubiquitous nonsynonymous mutations, and the count of regional expanded TCRs correlated with the count of regional nonsynonymous mutations. Confirming at a functional level the hypothesis that regional TCRs recognize regional mutations was considered to require additional single-cell paired TCR alpha and beta sequencing. A correlation was observed between the number of expanded intratumoral alpha and beta TCRs and the tumor nonsynonymous mutation count. TCR-seq coverage of tumor T cells was estimated to be only around 7.3% for alpha chains and roughly 14% for beta chains.

The sequencing used lung tumor tissue, collected at surgery. The sequence was obtained from a male donor with early-stage non-small cell lung cancer.

The DNA sequence is as follows: TGTGCCTGGAGGGATGGGACAGGGAGCACAGATACGCAGTATTTT. This codes for CAWRDGTGSTDTQYF. The sequence links TRBV30 to TRBJ2-3; 9 nucleotides in the junction match TRBD1. The CDR3 spans 15 residues, from the cysteine through the phenylalanine. Solely the CDR3 DNA is kept, with 45 bases framed from the first base. CDR1 GTSNPN and CDR2 SVGIG were looked up in the germline V gene (reference sequence). V ends up 3 bases short and J 0 bases short, with an unmatched junction base count of 4.